These 26 T cell receptor beta chains were sequenced from one sample in a study of cytomegalovirus exposure and HLA in healthy donors. The PCR was carried out with 60 Vbeta primers and 13 Jbeta primers. TCRdb's table, derived via immunoSEQ multiplex PCR, lists solely in-frame clones and lacks some. The data show about 60,000 clones, with approximately 80% seen just once and 2.5% to 3.5% held by the top ten. Specimen: PBMCs. Source of these receptors: a woman in her thirties or forties in good health and CMV-seropositive.

The DNA of the CDR3 is TGTGCCAGCAGTGAAGCCTCGGGAGGGGGCGGCTACACCTTC. Translation: CASSEASGGGGYTF. The V call is TRBV6-1, the J call TRBJ1-2, with 7 bases that match TRBD1. CDR1 and CDR2 (germline): MNHNS, SASEGT. CDR3 length equals 14 residues. J was trimmed by 8 bases and V by 0 bases; bases with no gene match: 6.

The chain recombines TRBV30 with TRBJ1-1; TRBD1 might be the D (5 bases). The CDR3 runs 13 residues. Trimming shortened V by 7 bases and J by 1 base, and 13 bases separated the two germline ends. Germline CDR1 is GTSNPN and CDR2 is SVGIG (reference sequence). The CDR3 sequence: CASQRTPNTEAFF. The CDR3 region has the DNA TGTGCCTCCCAAAGGACACCGAACACTGAAGCTTTCTTT.

This clone was counted a few times. The chain carries TRBV4-1 and TRBJ1-5; D not certain. The CDR3 has 19 amino acids. CDR1 and CDR2 from the germline V gene are MGHRA and YSYEKL. V lost 0 bases to trimming and J lost 0 bases, with 18 bases between them. This chain's CDR3 is CASSQDTGPFSSSNQPQHF. CDR3 nucleotide sequence: TGCGCCAGCAGCCAAGATACTGGGCCGTTCTCATCTAGCAATCAGCCCCAGCATTTT.

The chain employs TRBV5-4 and TRBJ1-2, with D perhaps matching TRBD1 (6 bases). CDR1 and CDR2 (germline): SGHNT, YYREEE (reference sequence). V was clipped by 4 bases and J by 4 bases, with 14 bases between them. This CDR3 has 14 amino acids. Written as DNA, the CDR3 is TGTGCCAGCAGCGCTAACAGGGAAGGCTATGGCTACACCTTC. It is translated as CASSANREGYGYTF.

In this sample, this clone turned up once. The V gene is TRBV5-1, the J gene TRBJ1-2, with 8 bases fitting TRBD1. Germline CDR1 reads SGHRS; CDR2 reads YFSETQ. This CDR3 has 15 amino acids. The ends lost 7 bases at V and 4 bases at J; junction bases unmatched: 12. The DNA of the CDR3 is TGCGCCAGCGAGACCGGACAGGGCCAAAGCTATGGCTACACCTTC. Translating gives CASETGQGQSYGYTF.

The chain combines TRBV6-6 with TRBJ2-3; a weak D match, TRBD1 (6 bases). Germline lookup yields CDR1 MNHNY and CDR2 SVGAGI (reference sequence). The germline V and J ends were trimmed by 7 bases and 6 bases, with 11 bases remaining between them. The CDR3 length is 12 residues. In DNA, the CDR3 is TGTGCCAGCAACAGGGTCTCTGATACGCAGTATTTT. Its translation is CASNRVSDTQYF.

The chain has TRBV9 and TRBJ2-7; 8 bases fit TRBD1. The CDR3 has 15 amino acids. The V gene's germline CDR1 is SGDLS and CDR2 YYNGEE. V shed 3 bases and J 0 bases; nucleotides not matched to a gene: 5. The CDR3 region is CASSAGQGGSYEQYF. CDR3 in DNA: TGTGCCAGCAGCGCCGGACAGGGAGGCTCCTACGAGCAGTACTTC.

The chain employs TRBV2 and TRBJ1-1; 7 bases line up with TRBD1. The trim removed 6 bases at V and 3 bases at J, leaving 7 bases unmatched. CDR1 is SNHLY, CDR2 FYNNEI, per germline. The CDR3 is 14 residues long. The CDR3 loop is CASRRGQADTEAFF. As DNA, the CDR3 is TGTGCCAGCAGGCGCGGACAGGCGGACACTGAAGCTTTCTTT.

This sequence joins TRBV25-1 and TRBJ1-1, with 8 bases identical to TRBD1. Germline CDR1 is MGHDK and CDR2 is SYGVNS. There are 15 residues in the CDR3. The V gene end was trimmed by 0 bases and the J gene end by 4 bases; junction bases not matched to a gene: 4. The CDR3 DNA reads as TGTGCCAGCAGTGAATATGGACAGGGCGGCACTGAAGCTTTCTTT. As protein: CASSEYGQGGTEAFF.

The CDR3 spells CSVRQAGQPKTQYF. As DNA, the CDR3 is TGCAGCGTTCGACAAGCGGGGCAGCCGAAGACCCAGTACTTC. This rearrangement joins TRBV29-1 to TRBJ2-5, with 7 bases identical to TRBD2. This CDR3 comprises 14 residues. Germline CDR1 is SQVTM and CDR2 is ANQGSEA. Trimming removed 5 bases from V and 6 bases from J; junction bases left unmatched: 12.

With respect to this clone: Compared with germline, one end of the junction differs, possibly owing to a read error. The rearrangement uses TRBV6-5 and TRBJ1-2; D call uncertain. The CDR3 runs 16 residues. Germline-derived CDR1 and CDR2 are MNHEY and SVGAGI. For the CDR3, the DNA is TGTACCAGCAGTTACTCGATACGCGGCGGCAAAGATGGCTACACCTTC. Its protein product is CTSSYSIRGGKDGYTF.

The V gene is TRBV6-5, the J gene TRBJ1-3; 7 positions agree with TRBD1. The CDR3 is 15 residues long. CDR1 MNHEY and CDR2 SVGAGI come from the germline V gene. The trim removed 6 bases at V and 4 bases at J, leaving 9 bases unmatched. CDR3 protein: CASSLSDRDGNTIYF. The CDR3 DNA sequence: TGTGCCAGCAGCCTTTCCGACAGGGACGGAAACACCATATATTTT.

This clone was found a few times. This chain links TRBV19 with TRBJ2-5; D perhaps matches TRBD2 (6 bases). V shed 2 bases and J shed 6 bases, with 13 bases lying between them. This CDR3 region has 14 residues. From germline, CDR1 is LNHDA and CDR2 SQIVND (reference sequence). The CDR3 loop reads CASSISQGGKTQYF. The CDR3 nucleotides read TGTGCCAGTAGTATAAGTCAGGGCGGGAAGACCCAGTACTTC.

This clone showed up just once. V and J are TRBV5-5 and TRBJ1-1, with TRBD1 as a possible D gene (5 bases). The CDR3 is made up of 14 amino acids. V lost 4 bases and J 8 bases, leaving 18 bases between the germline ends. CDR1 is SGHKS, CDR2 YYEKEE, per germline (reference sequence). The CDR3 coding sequence is TGTGCCAGCAGCGGGGGGACCGAGAGAGTAGAAGCTTTCTTT. This codes for CASSGGTERVEAFF.

The rearrangement links TRBV9 to TRBJ1-4; TRBD1 might be the D (5 bases). Per the germline V gene, CDR1 is SGDLS and CDR2 is YYNGEE. V lost 0 bases to trimming and J lost 8 bases, with 20 bases between them. The CDR3 loop spans 17 amino acids. In nucleotides, the CDR3 is TGTGCCAGCAGCGTAGATCAGGGAGGGGATGATGAGGAAAAACTGTTTTTT. Protein product: CASSVDQGGDDEEKLFF. The whole variable domain, remainder taken from reference TRBV9 and TRBJ1-4, is DSGVTQTPKHLITATGQRVTLRCSPRSGDLSVYWYQQSLDQGLQFLIQYYNGEERAKGNILERFSAQQFPDLHSELNLSSLELGDSALYFCASSVDQGGDDEEKLFFGSGTQLSVL.

The rearrangement joins TRBV5-5 to TRBJ1-1; D is ambiguous. Germline V gene data show CDR1 as SGHKS and CDR2 as YYEKEE (reference sequence). Trimming removed 1 base at V and 10 bases at J, with 14 bases between. CDR3 length: 13 residues. The CDR3 sequence is CASSLMVTSGAFF. CDR3 in DNA: TGTGCCAGCAGCTTGATGGTAACATCAGGAGCTTTCTTT.

The V gene is TRBV2, the J gene TRBJ1-1; maybe TRBD1 (6 bases). Germline loops: CDR1 SNHLY, CDR2 FYNNEI. Trimming removed 10 bases at V and 6 bases at J, with 18 bases between. There are 13 residues in the CDR3. CDR3 bases: TGTGCCACAGAGGTGGACAGAAGGGCTGAAGCTTTCTTT. This codes for CATEVDRRAEAFF.

The chain links TRBV2 to TRBJ2-1, with a tentative D call TRBD2 (6 bases). With 3 bases removed from V and 7 bases from J, the gap between germline ends came to 7 bases. CDR3 length: 12 residues. The V gene's germline CDR1 is SNHLY and CDR2 FYNNEI. The DNA of the CDR3 is TGTGCCAGCAGTGAGACTAGTAATGAGCAGTTCTTC. This sequence encodes CASSETSNEQFF.

This clone appeared a single time. The chain combines TRBV7-7 with TRBJ1-1; D not certain. V lost 5 bases, J lost 2 bases, and 9 bases lay in between. Germline V lookup: CDR1 SSHAT, CDR2 FNYEAQ (reference sequence). The length of the CDR3 is 13 residues. CDR3 region: CASSLSSNTEAFF. The CDR3 nucleotides read TGTGCCAGCAGCCTTAGCTCAAACACTGAAGCTTTCTTT.

The chain combines TRBV4-1 with TRBJ2-3; 7 nucleotides align to TRBD1. The V gene's germline CDR1 is MGHRA and CDR2 YSYEKL. There are 20 residues in the CDR3. V lost 2 bases, J lost 4 bases, and 21 bases stayed unmatched. The CDR3 protein is CASSQMYLGYTGAVADTQYF. As DNA, the CDR3 is TGCGCCAGCAGCCAAATGTATTTAGGGTACACAGGGGCTGTCGCAGATACGCAGTATTTT.

The rearrangement links TRBV6-5 to TRBJ2-2; a weak D match, TRBD2 (5 bases). Germline values: CDR1 MNHEY, CDR2 SVGAGI. The ends were cut back, 0 bases at V and 3 bases at J, with 5 bases in the middle. CDR3 length: 14 amino acids. Here the CDR3 reads CASSYSRDTGELFF. CDR3 sequence (DNA): TGTGCCAGCAGTTACTCGAGGGACACCGGGGAGCTGTTTTTT.

The V gene is TRBV30, the J gene TRBJ1-1, with D unclear. This CDR3 is built from 12 residues. Trimming took off 3 bases at V and 1 base at J, with 6 bases between the two ends. From germline, CDR1 is GTSNPN and CDR2 SVGIG (reference sequence). This CDR3 is CAWRNQNTEAFF. The CDR3, as DNA: TGTGCCTGGAGAAATCAGAACACTGAAGCTTTCTTT.

The chain uses TRBV7-2 and TRBJ2-1; TRBD1 aligns across 9 bases. The germline V gene has CDR1 SGHTA and CDR2 FQGNSA. J was trimmed by 0 bases and V by 7 bases; bases with no gene match: 7. The CDR3 is 16 residues long. As DNA, the CDR3 is TGTGCCAGCACAGCGACAGGGGGTCTCTCCTACAATGAGCAGTTCTTC. Translated, it gives CASTATGGLSYNEQFF.

As DNA, the CDR3 is TGTGCCAGCAGCCCCCGGGGGAAAGGAGAGACCCAGTACTTC. The encoded protein is CASSPRGKGETQYF. The chain has TRBV5-4 and TRBJ2-5; D may be TRBD2 (6 bases). The CDR3 sequence is 14 residues long. V lost 4 bases and J 4 bases, leaving 14 bases between the germline ends. The germline gives CDR1 SGHNT, CDR2 YYREEE (reference sequence). The full variable domain, with the rest looked up from reference TRBV5-4 and TRBJ2-5, is ETGVTQSPTHLIKTRGQQVTLRCSSQSGHNTVSWYQQALGQGPQFIFQYYREEENGRGNFPPRFSGLQFPNYSSELNVNALELDDSALYLCASSPRGKGETQYFGPGTRLLVL.

The rearrangement links TRBV29-1 to TRBJ2-3, with 8 bases aligning to TRBD1. The CDR3 loop spans 12 amino acids. Germline lookup yields CDR1 SQVTM and CDR2 ANQGSEA. V gave up 6 bases and J gave up 4 bases; unmatched junction bases: 3. The CDR3 reads CSVAGGADTQYF. The CDR3 DNA is TGCAGCGTCGCAGGGGGCGCAGATACGCAGTATTTT.

This clone was detected a few times. The CDR3 region is CASSPDRAEQYF. In DNA, the CDR3 is TGTGCCAGCAGTCCGGACAGGGCCGAGCAGTACTTC. The chain joins TRBV6-5 to TRBJ2-7, with 8 bases aligning to TRBD1. Germline CDR1 is MNHEY and CDR2 is SVGAGI. V was clipped by 5 bases and J by 6 bases; unmatched bases: 3. CDR3 length: 12 amino acids.